The clone carrying this T cell receptor (beta chain) was seen many times. Its specificity is unknown. The data were taken from a study of T cells in Graves' hyperthyroidism and ophthalmopathy. Regarding the study as a whole: Peripheral blood also featured most of the thyroid clonotypes expanded above 0.001.

Unmatched junction bases numbered 4, after V lost 4 bases and J lost 5 bases. The CDR3 contains 16 residues. Amplification yielded TCR beta CDR3 regions, with RNA transcripts as the source. RT-PCR in the first round (using the HTBI primer set) targeted the TCR CDR3. MiXCR was run by TCRdb on the multiplex PCR reads, yielding one entry per CDR3 protein. Of some 460,000 distinct CDR3 sequences in the sample, 15% to 18% were seen once. The sample consisted of blood. The J gene is TRBJ2-1, the V gene TRBV12-3 or TRBV12-4, with 14 bases matching TRBD2. The TCR sequence derives from a young woman with Graves' hyperthyroidism. The CDR3 is CASSSPTSGGDNEQFF. In DNA, the CDR3 is TGTGCCAGCAGTTCCCCGACTAGCGGGGGGGACAATGAGCAGTTCTTC.